Shown below are 17 T cell receptor beta chains from a single sample sequenced in a study of metastatic and nonmetastatic thyroid tumors. Every patient underwent thyroid surgery untreated. MiXCR was used by TCRdb to re-call the PCR reads. This sample has tens of thousands of clones; 33% occur once, and the top ten carry around 16%. What was sequenced was tumor tissue. These receptors came from a female donor with papillary thyroid cancer or a benign thyroid nodule (not recorded which). Some clones in this sample may be carry-over from other donors' samples.

This clone was seen a handful of times. The rearrangement uses TRBV7-6 and TRBJ1-2; D is unclear. The CDR3 is 12 amino acids. The germline V gene encodes CDR1 SGHVS and CDR2 FNYEAQ. The ends were cut back, 5 bases at V and 4 bases at J, with 8 bases in the middle. CDR3 coding DNA: TGTGCCAGCAGCCCTGGTGGCTATGGCTACACCTTC. Translating gives CASSPGGYGYTF.

V and J are TRBV7-2 and TRBJ2-1, with D maybe TRBD2 (6 bases). With 3 bases removed from V and 9 bases from J, the gap between germline ends came to 12 bases. Germline lookup yields CDR1 SGHTA and CDR2 FQGNSA. There are 13 residues in the CDR3. For the CDR3, the DNA is TGTGCCAGCAGCTTGACTAGTTTACTTGAGCAGTTCTTC. Translated: CASSLTSLLEQFF.

V is TRBV6-1 and J is TRBJ2-7; TRBD1 matches 9 bases. The junction had 12 bases not matched to a gene; V was cut back by 8 bases and J by 4 bases. The CDR3 is 15 amino acids. CDR1 and CDR2 (germline): MNHNS, SASEGT. DNA for the CDR3: TGTGCCAGCGTCAAGTCCGGGACAGGGATATACGAGCAGTACTTC. This gives the protein CASVKSGTGIYEQYF.

The chain has TRBV7-2 and TRBJ1-2; D uncertain. Deletions cut 6 bases from V and 0 bases from J, with 8 bases between. The CDR3 has 13 residues. From germline, CDR1 is SGHTA and CDR2 FQGNSA. In nucleotides, the CDR3 is TGTGCCAGCAGTTTACACCCTAACTATGGCTACACCTTC. It is translated as CASSLHPNYGYTF.

V and J are TRBV6-2 or TRBV6-3 and TRBJ1-3, with 8 positions matching TRBD1. The CDR3 length is 15 residues. V trimming: 6 bases; J trimming: 2 bases; junction bases outside the gene matches: 6. Germline values: CDR1 MNHEY, CDR2 SVGEGT. The CDR3 DNA follows: TGTGCCAGCAGACCCGGACAGGGTGCTGGAAACACCATATATTTT. It yields the protein CASRPGQGAGNTIYF.

The chain couples TRBV6-1 to TRBJ2-5; D possibly corresponds to TRBD1 (6 bases). The V and J ends lost 1 base and 7 bases respectively, with 13 bases between them. This CDR3 contains 14 residues. Looked up from germline, CDR1 is MNHNS and CDR2 is SASEGT. CDR3 coding DNA: TGTGCCAGCAGTGAAGAGGGGGTTTATGCGACCCAGTACTTC. Translating it yields CASSEEGVYATQYF.

This clone was seen a single time. This sequence joins TRBV11-2 and TRBJ1-4, with 12 bases identical to TRBD1. CDR3 size: 16 residues. The junction had 8 bases not matched to a gene; V was cut back by 6 bases and J by 6 bases. The germline CDR1 and CDR2 sequences are SGHAT and FQNNGV. Here the CDR3 DNA reads TGTGCCAGCAGAGTCCCGGGACAGGGGGCAGATGAAAAACTGTTTTTT. This translates into CASRVPGQGADEKLFF.

This clone was counted only a few times. This sequence joins TRBV6-1 and TRBJ2-7; possibly TRBD1 for D (6 bases). V was cut by 2 bases and J by 5 bases, with 19 bases left in between. Germline values: CDR1 MNHNS, CDR2 SASEGT. CDR3 size: 16 residues. The CDR3 DNA follows: TGTGCCAGCAGTGAACAGGTCGGGTCAGGGGCCCACGAGCAGTACTTC. As protein: CASSEQVGSGAHEQYF.

The CDR3 DNA follows: TGTGCCAGCAGAACCGTCTCTACCTACGAGCAGTACTTC. Translating gives CASRTVSTYEQYF. The chain links TRBV6-1 to TRBJ2-7; no reliable D call. CDR1 and CDR2 (germline): MNHNS, SASEGT. V was shortened by 6 bases and J by 2 bases, with 11 bases between the two germline ends. This CDR3 has 13 residues.

This clone was counted only a few times. The chain employs TRBV6-1 and TRBJ1-5; 9 bases map to TRBD1. CDR1 and CDR2 from the germline V gene are MNHNS and SASEGT. The ends lost 5 bases at V and 5 bases at J; junction bases unmatched: 4. This CDR3 has 14 residues. The CDR3, as DNA: TGTGCCAGCAGTTGGACAGGGGCGGATCAGCCCCAGCATTTT. It translates to CASSWTGADQPQHF.

The sample holds a few counts of this clone. The V gene is TRBV28, the J gene TRBJ1-5, with no clear D. The length of the CDR3 is 13 residues. Germline V lookup: CDR1 MDHEN, CDR2 SYDVKM. V lost 9 bases, J lost 3 bases, and 12 bases lay in between. CDR3 in amino acids: CASYRAPNQPQHF. CDR3 nucleotides: TGTGCCAGTTACCGGGCCCCCAATCAGCCCCAGCATTTT.

This chain connects TRBV14 to TRBJ2-2; D may correspond to TRBD1 or TRBD2 (5 bases each). Trimming took 1 base from V and 3 from J, leaving 12 bases between them. This CDR3 is 16 amino acids long. The germline gives CDR1 SGHDN, CDR2 FVKESK. This chain's CDR3 is CASSQVGTDHTGELFF. CDR3 bases: TGTGCCAGCAGCCAAGTAGGGACCGATCACACCGGGGAGCTGTTTTTT.

The V call is TRBV7-8, the J call TRBJ1-2; D remains ambiguous. Germline V gives CDR1 SGHVS, CDR2 FQNEAQ. V lost 1 base, J lost 4 bases, and 13 bases lay in between. This CDR3 region has 15 residues. The CDR3 here is CASSLGRKRAYGYTF. Here the CDR3 DNA reads TGTGCCAGCAGCTTAGGCCGGAAAAGGGCCTATGGCTACACCTTC.

This chain joins TRBV10-3 and TRBJ1-1; 8 bases map to TRBD1. The trim removed 6 bases at V and 4 bases at J, leaving 7 bases unmatched. This CDR3 has 14 amino acids. The germline CDR1 and CDR2 sequences are ENHRY and SYGVKD. In DNA form, the CDR3 reads TGTGCCATCAGCGACAGGGGATTGAGCACTGAAGCTTTCTTT. Translating it yields CAISDRGLSTEAFF.

This clone was counted many times. This rearrangement joins TRBV10-3 to TRBJ2-2; perhaps TRBD1 as D (5 bases). This CDR3 has 13 amino acids. The germline V gene encodes CDR1 ENHRY and CDR2 SYGVKD. Trimming cost V 11 bases and J 0 bases, with 10 bases left between them. CDR3 amino acids: CASQGPNTGELFF. The CDR3, as DNA: TGTGCCTCGCAGGGCCCGAACACCGGGGAGCTGTTTTTT.

The V gene is TRBV27, the J gene TRBJ2-1, with 14 bases identical to TRBD2. The germline gives CDR1 MNHEY, CDR2 SMNVEV (reference sequence). The CDR3 length is 16 residues. J was trimmed by 6 bases and V by 6 bases; bases with no gene match: 7. The CDR3 loop is CASSLRLAGGPNEQFF. The CDR3 region has the DNA TGTGCCAGCAGCCTCAGACTAGCGGGAGGGCCCAATGAGCAGTTCTTC.

In regard to this clone: Its ends do not fully match the called genes, so a read error is possible. The chain employs TRBV20-1 and TRBJ2-7, with D tentatively TRBD1 (5 bases). This CDR3 contains 15 residues. Per germline, CDR1 DFQATT and CDR2 SNEGSKA (reference sequence). CDR3 amino acids: CSARGIGERSYEQHF. The DNA of the CDR3 is TGCAGTGCTAGAGGGATAGGGGAACGCTCCTACGAGCAGCACTTC.